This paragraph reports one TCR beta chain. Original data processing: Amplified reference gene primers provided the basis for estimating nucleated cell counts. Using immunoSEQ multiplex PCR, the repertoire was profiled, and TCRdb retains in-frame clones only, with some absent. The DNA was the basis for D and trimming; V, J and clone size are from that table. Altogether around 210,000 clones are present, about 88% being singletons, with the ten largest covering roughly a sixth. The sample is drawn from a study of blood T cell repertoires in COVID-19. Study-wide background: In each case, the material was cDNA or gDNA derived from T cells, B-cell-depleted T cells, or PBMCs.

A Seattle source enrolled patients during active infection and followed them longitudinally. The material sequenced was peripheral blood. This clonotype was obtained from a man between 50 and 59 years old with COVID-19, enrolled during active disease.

The CDR3 loop is CASSPRTGDYNEQFF. As DNA, the CDR3 is TGTGCCAGCAGCCCCCGGACGGGGGACTACAATGAGCAGTTCTTC. The rearrangement joins TRBV9 to TRBJ2-1, with D perhaps TRBD2 (6 bases). The V and J ends lost 4 bases and 3 bases respectively, with 14 bases between them. CDR1 and CDR2 from the germline V gene are SGDLS and YYNGEE. This CDR3 is 15 amino acids long.